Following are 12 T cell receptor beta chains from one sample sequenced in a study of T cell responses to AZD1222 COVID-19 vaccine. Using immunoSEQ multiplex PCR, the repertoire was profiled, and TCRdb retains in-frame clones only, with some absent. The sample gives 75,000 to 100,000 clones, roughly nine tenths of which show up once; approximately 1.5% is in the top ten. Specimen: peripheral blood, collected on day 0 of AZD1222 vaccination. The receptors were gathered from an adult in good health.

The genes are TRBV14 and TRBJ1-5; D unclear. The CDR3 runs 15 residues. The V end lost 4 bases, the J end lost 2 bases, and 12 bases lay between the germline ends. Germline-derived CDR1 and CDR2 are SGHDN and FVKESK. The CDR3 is CASSLTMGGNQPQHF. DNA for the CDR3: TGTGCCAGCAGCCTTACCATGGGCGGCAATCAGCCCCAGCATTTT.

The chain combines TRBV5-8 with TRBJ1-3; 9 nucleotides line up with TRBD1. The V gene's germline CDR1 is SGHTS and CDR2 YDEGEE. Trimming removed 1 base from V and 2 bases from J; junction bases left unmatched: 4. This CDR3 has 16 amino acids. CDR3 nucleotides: TGTGCCAGCAGCTTGATGGGACAGGGAGCTGGAAACACCATATATTTT. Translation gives CASSLMGQGAGNTIYF.

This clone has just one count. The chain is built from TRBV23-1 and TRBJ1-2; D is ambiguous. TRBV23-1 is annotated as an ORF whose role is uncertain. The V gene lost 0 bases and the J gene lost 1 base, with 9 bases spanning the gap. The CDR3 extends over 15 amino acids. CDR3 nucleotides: TGCGCCAGCAGTCAATCATCCCCAGGTAACTATGGCTACACCTTC. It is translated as CASSQSSPGNYGYTF.

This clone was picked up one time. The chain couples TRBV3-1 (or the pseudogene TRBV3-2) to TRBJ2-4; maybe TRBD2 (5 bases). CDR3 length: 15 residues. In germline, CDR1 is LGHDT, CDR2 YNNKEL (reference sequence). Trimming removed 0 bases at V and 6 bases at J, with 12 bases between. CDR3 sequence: CASSQEGSAGNIQYF. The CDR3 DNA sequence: TGTGCCAGCAGCCAAGAAGGGAGCGCGGGAAACATTCAGTACTTC.

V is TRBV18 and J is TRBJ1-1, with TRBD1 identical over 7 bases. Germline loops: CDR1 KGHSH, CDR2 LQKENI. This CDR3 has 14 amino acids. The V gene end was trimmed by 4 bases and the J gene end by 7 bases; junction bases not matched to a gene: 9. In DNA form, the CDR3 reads TGTGCCAGCTCACAGCTACAGGGGTACGGTGAAGCTTTCTTT. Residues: CASSQLQGYGEAFF.

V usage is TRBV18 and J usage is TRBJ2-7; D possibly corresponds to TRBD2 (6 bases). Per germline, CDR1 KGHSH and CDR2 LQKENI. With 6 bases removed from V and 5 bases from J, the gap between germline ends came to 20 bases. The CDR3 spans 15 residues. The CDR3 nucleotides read TGTGCCAGCTCCGACGCGGAGGGGAGACCCCACGAGCAGTACTTC. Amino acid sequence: CASSDAEGRPHEQYF.

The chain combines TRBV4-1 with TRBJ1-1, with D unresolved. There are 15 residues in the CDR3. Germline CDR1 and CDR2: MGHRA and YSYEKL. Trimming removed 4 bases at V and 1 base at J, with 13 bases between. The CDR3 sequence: CASSRYPTSNTEAFF. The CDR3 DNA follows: TGCGCCAGCAGCCGCTACCCTACATCGAACACTGAAGCTTTCTTT.

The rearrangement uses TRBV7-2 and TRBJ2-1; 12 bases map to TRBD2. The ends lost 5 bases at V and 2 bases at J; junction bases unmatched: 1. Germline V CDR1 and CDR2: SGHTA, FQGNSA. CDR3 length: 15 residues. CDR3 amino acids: CASSTSGGTYNEQFF. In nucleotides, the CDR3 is TGTGCCAGCAGCACTAGCGGGGGGACCTACAATGAGCAGTTCTTC.

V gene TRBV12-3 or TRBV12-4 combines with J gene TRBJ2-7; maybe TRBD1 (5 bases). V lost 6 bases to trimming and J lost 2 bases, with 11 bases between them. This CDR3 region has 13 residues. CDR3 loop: CASRPGHTYEQYF. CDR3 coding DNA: TGTGCCAGCAGACCAGGACATACCTACGAGCAGTACTTC.

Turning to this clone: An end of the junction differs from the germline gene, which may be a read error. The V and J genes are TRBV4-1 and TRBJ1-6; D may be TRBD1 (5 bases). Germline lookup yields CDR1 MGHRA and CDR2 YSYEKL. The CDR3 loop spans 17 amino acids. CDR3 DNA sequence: TGCGCCAGCAGACAAGGGGCACAGGCCGTGTTAAATTCACCCCTCCACTTT. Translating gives CASRQGAQAVLNSPLHF.

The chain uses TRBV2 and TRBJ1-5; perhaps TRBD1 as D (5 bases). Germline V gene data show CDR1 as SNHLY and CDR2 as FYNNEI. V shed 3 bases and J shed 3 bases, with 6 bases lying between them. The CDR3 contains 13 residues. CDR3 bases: TGTGCCAGCAGTGACAGGGCCAATCAGCCCCAGCATTTT. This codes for CASSDRANQPQHF.

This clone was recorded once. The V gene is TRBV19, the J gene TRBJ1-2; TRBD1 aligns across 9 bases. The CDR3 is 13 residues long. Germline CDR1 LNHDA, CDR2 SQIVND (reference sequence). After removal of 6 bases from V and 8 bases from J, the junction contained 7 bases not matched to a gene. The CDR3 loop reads CASRDRGGYGYTF. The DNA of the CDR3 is TGTGCCAGTAGGGACAGGGGAGGTTACGGCTACACCTTC.